This T cell receptor (beta chain) was retrieved from a study of blood T cell repertoires in COVID-19. Study-wide context: Whether acute or convalescent, the COVID-19 samples came from the United States, Italy and Spain. The analysed material was cDNA or gDNA that came from T cells, B-cell-depleted T cells, or PBMCs.

The V gene's germline CDR1 is SQVTM and CDR2 ANQGSEA. The CDR3 loop spans 13 amino acids. The V gene lost 7 bases and the J gene lost 7 bases, with 19 bases spanning the gap. Authors' processing steps: Reference gene primers were amplified, and this amplification served to estimate nucleated cell counts. Some clones are missing from TCRdb's copy, which holds only in-frame ones; the method was immunoSEQ multiplex PCR. The DNA gave D and trimming, while V, J and clone size come from that table. The profile shows over 100,000 clones, 60% to 85% of them singletons. The genes are TRBV29-1 and TRBJ1-2; D gene ambiguous. The receptor was derived from a human donor in a cohort sampled during active or convalescent COVID-19. The sequencing sample was made of peripheral blood. CDR3 in amino acids: CSAELGLFTGYTF. The CDR3 nucleotides read TGCAGCGCAGAGCTTGGACTGTTTACTGGCTACACCTTC.